A selection of T cell receptor beta chains follows, all from one sample in a study of shared T cell receptors in the human thymus. Repertoires were generated with immunoSEQ multiplex PCR, while TCRdb's copy carries only in-frame clones and drops some. This table holds almost 550,000 clones, 75% to 80% found once. The same data also went into a second study, on human thymus T cells.

Input material: thymocytes. Receptors were obtained from a boy in the first two years of life with a congenital heart defect. CDR3s include the opening cysteine and the closing phenylalanine or tryptophan. D genes are given only for firm matches. Expanded clones are given a class, and other clones once, few, many or no size at all.

d_gene	abundance	v_gene	j_gene	CDR3aa	CDR3nt
TRBD1	NA	TRBV27	TRBJ2-7	CAPTGQWSYEQYF	TGTGCCCCTACGGGACAGTGGAGCTACGAGCAGTACTTC
NA	NA	TRBV30	TRBJ1-1	CAWSAPGALTLKSFFSLAFF	TGTGCCTGGAGTGCCCCAGGCGCTCTAACACTGAAGAGCTTTTTCAGCCTAGCTTTCTTT
TRBD2	NA	TRBV9	TRBJ2-2	CASSVAGGPPGELFF	TGTGCCAGCAGCGTGGCGGGAGGGCCACCCGGGGAGCTGTTTTTT
NA	NA	TRBV15	TRBJ2-2	CATSREKEGRSNTGELFF	TGTGCCACCAGCAGAGAAAAGGAGGGCAGGTCGAACACCGGGGAGCTGTTTTTT
NA	NA	TRBV29-1	TRBJ1-4	CSFHNLDEKLFF	TGCAGCTTCCACAATCTGGATGAAAAACTGTTTTTT
NA	NA	TRBV5-6	TRBJ1-1	CASRRGGNTEAFF	TGTGCCAGCAGACGAGGGGGGAACACTGAAGCTTTCTTT
TRBD2	NA	TRBV2	TRBJ2-3	CASSERYSSGHTDTQYF	TGTGCCAGCAGTGAACGCTATTCTAGCGGCCACACAGATACGCAGTATTTT
TRBD1	NA	TRBV14	TRBJ2-7	CASSQLPGTERYEQYF	TGTGCCAGCAGCCAACTACCCGGGACAGAGAGGTACGAGCAGTACTTC
NA	NA	TRBV18	TRBJ2-7	CASSPPNTEQYF	TGTGCCAGCTCACCACCTAACACCGAGCAGTACTTC
NA	NA	TRBV4-1	TRBJ2-2	CASSWLGGTGELFF	TGCGCCAGCAGCTGGTTAGGGGGTACTGGGGAGCTGTTTTTT
TRBD2	NA	TRBV19	TRBJ2-7	CASSMATSGDYEQYF	TGTGCCAGTAGTATGGCGACTAGCGGGGACTACGAGCAGTACTTC
NA	NA	TRBV4-1	TRBJ1-4	CASSQGISTGPLKIGEKLFF	TGCGCCAGCAGCCAAGGGATTTCCACAGGGCCGCTTAAAATTGGAGAAAAACTGTTTTTT
NA	NA	TRBV4-1	TRBJ2-3	CASSQGTGTTSTDTQYF	TGCGCCAGCAGCCAAGGCACCGGGACAACGAGCACAGATACGCAGTATTTT
TRBD2	NA	TRBV7-8	TRBJ2-5	CASSLALRSGRLETQYF	TGTGCCAGCAGCTTAGCGCTTAGAAGCGGGAGGCTAGAGACCCAGTACTTC
NA	NA	TRBV2	TRBJ2-7	CASESVHYEQYF	TGTGCCAGCGAGTCGGTCCACTACGAGCAGTACTTC
NA	NA	TRBV4-3	TRBJ2-7	CASSPGNNDLNEQYF	TGCGCCAGCAGCCCAGGTAATAACGATCTAAACGAGCAGTACTTC
TRBD1	once	TRBV29-1	TRBJ1-5	CSVVTPGTGNSYQPQHF	TGCAGCGTTGTGACCCCCGGGACAGGGAATTCCTATCAGCCCCAGCATTTT
TRBD1	NA	TRBV25-1	TRBJ1-2	CASSDDREDGYTF	TGTGCCAGCAGTGACGACAGGGAGGATGGCTACACCTTC
NA	NA	TRBV27	TRBJ2-1	CASYRGGGYNEQFF	TGTGCCAGCTACCGAGGGGGAGGGTACAATGAGCAGTTCTTC
NA	few	TRBV29-1	TRBJ2-1	CSTRGNDRHINNEQFF	TGCAGCACCCGGGGGAATGACAGACACATTAACAATGAGCAGTTCTTC
NA	few	TRBV5-1	TRBJ1-4	CASTPHEKGEKLFF	TGCGCCAGCACACCCCACGAAAAGGGGGAAAAACTGTTTTTT
TRBD2	NA	TRBV6-5	TRBJ2-1	CASRLAGANEQFF	TGTGCCAGCAGGCTAGCGGGGGCTAATGAGCAGTTCTTC
NA	once	TRBV25-1	TRBJ1-1	CASSTIGGNTEAFF	TGTGCCAGCAGTACGATAGGGGGGAACACTGAAGCTTTCTTT
TRBD2	NA	TRBV7-9	TRBJ2-1	CASSLRGGRRNEQFF	TGTGCCAGCAGCTTAAGGGGCGGGAGGCGCAATGAGCAGTTCTTC
TRBD1	NA	TRBV9	TRBJ1-2	CASSLSGGYYGYTF	TGTGCCAGCAGCCTATCAGGGGGATACTATGGCTACACCTTC
NA	NA	TRBV28	TRBJ2-7	CASSFRDNSYEQYF	TGTGCCAGCAGTTTCCGGGACAACTCCTACGAGCAGTACTTC
TRBD2	NA	TRBV25-1	TRBJ2-1	CASSVLTSGSYNEQFF	TGTGCCAGCAGTGTCTTAACTAGCGGCTCCTACAATGAGCAGTTCTTC
NA	NA	TRBV11-3	TRBJ1-2	CASSLDPSYGYTF	TGTGCCAGCAGCTTAGATCCGTCCTATGGCTACACCTTC
TRBD2	NA	TRBV9	TRBJ2-1	CASSQREAPGQFF	TGTGCCAGCAGCCAGCGGGAGGCCCCAGGGCAGTTCTTC
NA	few	TRBV28	TRBJ1-2	CASIDRRGRGRDGYTF	TGTGCCAGCATCGACCGGCGGGGGCGGGGGCGTGATGGCTACACCTTC
NA	NA	TRBV15	TRBJ2-7	CATRTGTPNNSYEQYF	TGTGCCACCAGAACCGGGACTCCGAATAACTCCTACGAGCAGTACTTC
NA	NA	TRBV27	TRBJ2-5	CASSLRGGFLRETQYF	TGTGCCAGCAGTTTACGAGGGGGATTTCTTAGGGAGACCCAGTACTTC
TRBD1	NA	TRBV27	TRBJ2-7	CASSLSTGQGVDEQYF	TGTGCCAGCAGTTTATCGACAGGACAGGGGGTGGACGAGCAGTACTTC
TRBD1	NA	TRBV10-3	TRBJ1-6	CAISPDRGDSPLHF	TGTGCCATCAGTCCGGACAGGGGAGATTCACCCCTCCACTTT
NA	NA	TRBV5-4	TRBJ1-1	CASSFTGNEAFF	TGTGCCAGCAGTTTCACAGGGAATGAAGCTTTCTTT
NA	NA	TRBV28	TRBJ2-2	CASSFGSFNTGELFF	TGTGCCAGCAGTTTTGGTAGCTTTAACACCGGGGAGCTGTTTTTT
NA	NA	TRBV9	TRBJ2-7	CASSLQGDRSYEQYF	TGTGCCAGCAGCTTACAGGGAGATAGATCCTACGAGCAGTACTTC
NA	NA	TRBV28	TRBJ1-1	CASSFRGGNTEAFF	TGTGCCAGCAGTTTCCGCGGGGGGAACACTGAAGCTTTCTTT
NA	NA	TRBV9	TRBJ2-7	CASSPGAYEQYF	TGTGCCAGCAGCCCAGGGGCATACGAGCAGTACTTC
NA	NA	TRBV11-3	TRBJ2-1	CASSPEGGREYNEQFF	TGTGCCAGCAGCCCCGAGGGGGGGCGGGAGTACAATGAGCAGTTCTTC